The 15 T cell receptor beta chains given below trace back to one sample, sequenced in a study of T cell responses to AZD1222 COVID-19 vaccine. The assay was immunoSEQ multiplex PCR, and TCRdb's table has in-frame clones only and misses some. The sample shows approximately 140,000 clones, around 90% of them seen only once. Sequenced here: peripheral blood, sampled on day 0 of AZD1222 vaccination. The receptors come from an adult in good health.

The chain carries TRBV27 and TRBJ1-2; the match to TRBD1 covers 8 bases. The CDR3 has 15 amino acids. In germline, CDR1 is MNHEY, CDR2 SMNVEV (reference sequence). After removal of 2 bases from V and 6 bases from J, the junction contained 8 bases not matched to a gene. The DNA for the CDR3 is TGTGCCAGCAGTTTACGGACAGGGCAGTTTCATGGCTACACCTTC. Amino acids: CASSLRTGQFHGYTF.

This chain links TRBV7-9 with TRBJ1-4; TRBD1 is a possible D gene (5 bases). Germline CDR1 is SEHNR and CDR2 is FQNEAQ (reference sequence). Between the trimmed V and J ends, which lost 3 bases and 15 bases, there was a span of 20 bases. The CDR3 runs 14 residues. The CDR3 DNA follows: TGTGCCAGCAGCTTGGCCTCCGGGACGAAAATTTTGTTTTTT. This codes for CASSLASGTKILFF.

The CDR3 sequence is CASTRGETQYF. The CDR3, as DNA: TGTGCCAGCACGAGGGGGGAGACCCAGTACTTC. The chain links TRBV27 to TRBJ2-5; perhaps TRBD1 as D (6 bases). Per germline, CDR1 MNHEY and CDR2 SMNVEV (reference sequence). Trimming stripped 7 bases from V and 5 bases from J, with 8 bases between. The CDR3 totals 11 residues.

J is TRBJ2-6 and V is TRBV7-3; D is undetermined. CDR3 length: 15 residues. The V end lost 5 bases, the J end lost 3 bases, and 11 bases lay between the germline ends. Germline CDR1 is SGHTA and CDR2 is FQGTGA. CDR3: CASSLMGIGANVLTF. CDR3 in DNA: TGTGCCAGCAGCCTTATGGGGATTGGGGCCAACGTCCTGACTTTC.

J is TRBJ1-2 and V is TRBV7-2; D not resolved. The CDR3 has 11 amino acids. The germline V gene encodes CDR1 SGHTA and CDR2 FQGNSA. The germline V and J ends were trimmed by 3 bases and 3 bases, with 2 bases remaining between them. This CDR3 reads CASSLDYGYTF. The DNA for the CDR3 is TGTGCCAGCAGCTTGGACTATGGCTACACCTTC. Using reference TRBV7-2 and TRBJ1-2 for the parts outside the CDR3, the full variable domain is GAGVSQSPSNKVTEKGKDVELRCDPISGHTALYWYRQSLGQGLEFLIYFQGNSAPDKSGLPSDRFSAERTGGSVSTLTIQRTQQEDSAVYLCASSLDYGYTFGSGTRLTVV.

The CDR3 nucleotides are TGCAGCGTTGAAGATACTAGGTATGGCTACACCTTC. Amino acids: CSVEDTRYGYTF. The rearrangement uses TRBV29-1 and TRBJ1-2; unclear D gene. The CDR3 is made up of 12 amino acids. CDR1 is SQVTM and CDR2 is ANQGSEA in the germline V gene. The V gene lost 0 bases and the J gene lost 5 bases, with 7 bases spanning the gap. Supplemented by reference TRBV29-1 and TRBJ1-2, the full variable domain reads SAVISQKPSRDICQRGTSLTIQCQVDSQVTMMFWYRQQPGQSLTLIATANQGSEATYESGFVIDKFPISRPNLTFSTLTVSNMSPEDSSIYLCSVEDTRYGYTFGSGTRLTVV.

The gene calls are TRBV24-1 and TRBJ1-2; 9 bases are shared with TRBD1. The CDR3 covers 14 residues. From germline, CDR1 is KGHDR and CDR2 SFDVKD. The V segment lost 3 bases and the J segment 4 bases; nucleotides outside the gene matches: 2. The CDR3 DNA sequence: TGTGCCACCAGTGATGGGACAGGGCGCTATGGCTACACCTTC. Protein product: CATSDGTGRYGYTF.

This sequence joins TRBV21-1 and TRBJ1-2. TRBV21-1 is marked as a pseudogene. The CDR3 extends over 16 amino acids. The CDR3 DNA reads as TGTGCCAGCAGCAAGGGGTGGGGACTGGAGAACTATGGCTACACCTTC. Translating gives CASSKGWGLENYGYTF.

This chain uses TRBV7-2 with TRBJ2-7; TRBD1 might be the D (6 bases). The V gene lost 6 bases and the J gene lost 2 bases, with 17 bases spanning the gap. There are 15 residues in the CDR3. Germline CDR1 reads SGHTA; CDR2 reads FQGNSA. DNA of the CDR3: TGTGCCAGCAGTGAGGCAGCTAGGGGGACCTACGAGCAGTACTTC. Its protein is CASSEAARGTYEQYF.

The V call is TRBV7-9, the J call TRBJ2-5, with D unclear. The ends were cut back, 2 bases at V and 2 bases at J, with 6 bases in the middle. CDR3 size: 13 residues. The germline CDR1 and CDR2 sequences are SEHNR and FQNEAQ (reference sequence). The chain's CDR3 is CASSLSPQETQYF. The CDR3 DNA follows: TGTGCCAGCAGCTTATCCCCGCAAGAGACCCAGTACTTC.

The chain couples TRBV7-2 to TRBJ1-1, with no clear D. The V gene's germline CDR1 is SGHTA and CDR2 FQGNSA. CDR3 length equals 10 residues. The V and J ends lost 7 bases and 0 bases respectively, with 0 bases between them. CDR3 sequence reads: CASMNTEAFF. CDR3 nucleotides: TGTGCCAGCATGAACACTGAAGCTTTCTTT.

This chain links TRBV4-3 with TRBJ2-1, with 9 bases lining up with TRBD2. Per the germline V gene, CDR1 is LGHNA and CDR2 is YSLEER. The CDR3 has 15 amino acids. Unmatched junction bases numbered 5, after V lost 1 base and J lost 7 bases. This CDR3 reads CASSQGREGRNEQFF. The CDR3 DNA sequence: TGCGCCAGCAGCCAAGGGCGGGAGGGCCGAAATGAGCAGTTCTTC.

This clone was picked up a small number of times. V is TRBV5-4 and J is TRBJ2-1; TRBD2 aligns across 14 bases. The CDR3 runs to 17 residues. CDR1 and CDR2 from the germline V gene are SGHNT and YYREEE (reference sequence). J was trimmed by 8 bases and V by 2 bases; bases with no gene match: 9. CDR3 sequence: CASSFGSRLAGGHEQFF. In nucleotides, the CDR3 is TGTGCCAGCAGCTTCGGGTCTCGACTAGCGGGAGGGCATGAGCAGTTCTTC.

This sequence joins TRBV5-1 and TRBJ2-2; D gene ambiguous. The V gene lost 6 bases and the J gene lost 9 bases, with 9 bases spanning the gap. CDR3 length equals 11 residues. Germline values: CDR1 SGHRS, CDR2 YFSETQ. The CDR3 nucleotides read TGCGCCAGCACGAGTACCCGGGAGCTGTTTTTT. Translated, it gives CASTSTRELFF.

This chain joins TRBV27 and TRBJ2-3; the D gene could be TRBD1 or TRBD2 (6 bases each). V lost 9 bases and J lost 4, with 11 bases in between. CDR1 is MNHEY, CDR2 SMNVEV, per germline (reference sequence). The CDR3 totals 12 residues. This CDR3 reads CASWGAPDTQYF. CDR3 coding DNA: TGTGCCAGTTGGGGGGCCCCAGATACGCAGTATTTT.